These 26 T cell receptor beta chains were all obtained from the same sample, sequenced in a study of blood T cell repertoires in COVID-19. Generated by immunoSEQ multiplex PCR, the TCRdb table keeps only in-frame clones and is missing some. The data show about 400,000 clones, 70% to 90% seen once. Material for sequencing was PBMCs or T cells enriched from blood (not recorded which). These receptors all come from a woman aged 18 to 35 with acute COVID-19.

The CDR3 protein is CASSQVRGTYEQYF. In DNA, the CDR3 is TGCGCCAGCAGCCAAGTCAGGGGGACCTACGAGCAGTACTTC. The chain has TRBV4-3 and TRBJ2-7, with 7 bases fitting TRBD1. J was trimmed by 2 bases and V by 1 base; bases with no gene match: 2. The CDR3 is made up of 14 amino acids. In germline, CDR1 is LGHNA, CDR2 YSLEER.

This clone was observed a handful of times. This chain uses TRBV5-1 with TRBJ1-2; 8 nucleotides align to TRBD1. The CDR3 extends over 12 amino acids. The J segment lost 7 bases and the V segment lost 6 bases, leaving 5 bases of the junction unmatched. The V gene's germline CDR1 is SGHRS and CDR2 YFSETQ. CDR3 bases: TGCGCCAGCATCGGACAGGGTGGTGGCTACACCTTC. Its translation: CASIGQGGGYTF. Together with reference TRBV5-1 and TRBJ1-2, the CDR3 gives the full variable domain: KAGVTQTPRYLIKTRGQQVTLSCSPISGHRSVSWYQQTPGQGLQFLFEYFSETQRNKGNFPGRFSGRQFSNSRSEMNVSTLELGDSALYLCASIGQGGGYTFGSGTRLTVV.

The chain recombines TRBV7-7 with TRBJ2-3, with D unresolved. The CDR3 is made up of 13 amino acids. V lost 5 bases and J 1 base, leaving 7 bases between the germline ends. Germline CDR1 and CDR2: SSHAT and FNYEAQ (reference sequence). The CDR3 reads CASSPSGTDTQYF. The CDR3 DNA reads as TGTGCCAGCAGCCCGTCGGGCACAGATACGCAGTATTTT.

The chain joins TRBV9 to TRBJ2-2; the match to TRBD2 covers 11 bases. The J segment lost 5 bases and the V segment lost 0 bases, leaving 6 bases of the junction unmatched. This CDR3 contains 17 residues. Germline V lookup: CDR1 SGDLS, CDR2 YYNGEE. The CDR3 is CASSVAGTSGRTGELFF. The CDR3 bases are TGTGCCAGCAGCGTAGCCGGGACTAGCGGCAGAACCGGGGAGCTGTTTTTT.

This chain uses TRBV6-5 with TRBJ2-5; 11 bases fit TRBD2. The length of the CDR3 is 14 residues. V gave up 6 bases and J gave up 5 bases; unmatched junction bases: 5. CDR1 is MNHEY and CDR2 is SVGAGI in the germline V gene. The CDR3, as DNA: TGTGCCAGCAGATCACTAGCGGGGGAGGAGACCCAGTACTTC. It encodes CASRSLAGEETQYF.

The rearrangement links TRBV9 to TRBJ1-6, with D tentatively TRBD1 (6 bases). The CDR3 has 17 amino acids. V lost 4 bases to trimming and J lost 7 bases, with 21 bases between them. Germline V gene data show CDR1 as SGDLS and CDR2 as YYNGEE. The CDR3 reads CASSPQSDSRLNSPLHF. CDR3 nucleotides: TGTGCCAGCAGCCCTCAATCGGACAGCCGTCTCAATTCACCCCTCCACTTT.

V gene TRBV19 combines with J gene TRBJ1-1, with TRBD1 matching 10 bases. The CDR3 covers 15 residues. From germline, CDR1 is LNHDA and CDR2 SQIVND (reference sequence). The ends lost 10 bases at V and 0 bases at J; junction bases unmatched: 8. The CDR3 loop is CATSRDRGLNTEAFF. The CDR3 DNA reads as TGTGCCACCTCCCGGGACAGGGGCTTGAACACTGAAGCTTTCTTT.

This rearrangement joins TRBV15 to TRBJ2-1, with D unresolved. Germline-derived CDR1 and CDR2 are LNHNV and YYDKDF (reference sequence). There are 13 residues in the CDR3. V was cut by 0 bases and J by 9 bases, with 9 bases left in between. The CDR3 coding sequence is TGTGCCACCAGCAGAGATCGAGGCCGTGAGCAGTTCTTC. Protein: CATSRDRGREQFF.

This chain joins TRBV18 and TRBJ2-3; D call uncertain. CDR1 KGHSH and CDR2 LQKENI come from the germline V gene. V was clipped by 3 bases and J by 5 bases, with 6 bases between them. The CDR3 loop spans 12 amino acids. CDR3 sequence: CASSPIGDTQYF. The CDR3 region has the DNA TGTGCCAGCTCACCGATCGGAGATACGCAGTATTTT.

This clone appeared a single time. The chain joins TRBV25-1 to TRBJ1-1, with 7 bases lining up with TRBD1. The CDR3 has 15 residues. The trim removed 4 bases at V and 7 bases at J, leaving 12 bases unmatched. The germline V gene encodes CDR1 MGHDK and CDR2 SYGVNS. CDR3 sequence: CASSASTGRLDEAFF. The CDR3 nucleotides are TGTGCCAGCAGTGCTTCGACAGGGAGGTTGGATGAAGCTTTCTTT.

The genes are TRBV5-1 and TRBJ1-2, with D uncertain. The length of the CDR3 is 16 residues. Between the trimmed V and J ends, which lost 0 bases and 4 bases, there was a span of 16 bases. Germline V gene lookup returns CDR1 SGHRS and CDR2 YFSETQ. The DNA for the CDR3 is TGCGCCAGCAGCTTGGGGCATTCGGAGGGTTTCTATGGCTACACCTTC. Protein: CASSLGHSEGFYGYTF.

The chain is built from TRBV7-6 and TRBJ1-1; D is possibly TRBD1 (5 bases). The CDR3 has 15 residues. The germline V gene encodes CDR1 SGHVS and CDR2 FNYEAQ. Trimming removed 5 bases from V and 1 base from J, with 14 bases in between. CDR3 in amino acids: CASSRGRQGNTEAFF. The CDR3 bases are TGTGCCAGCAGCCGCGGACGGCAGGGGAACACTGAAGCTTTCTTT.

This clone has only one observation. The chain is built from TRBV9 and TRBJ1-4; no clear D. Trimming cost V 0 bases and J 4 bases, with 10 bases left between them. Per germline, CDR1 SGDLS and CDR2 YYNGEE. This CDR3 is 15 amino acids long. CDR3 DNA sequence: TGTGCCAGCAGCGTAGCGGGTGGAGTTAATGAAAAACTGTTTTTT. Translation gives CASSVAGGVNEKLFF.

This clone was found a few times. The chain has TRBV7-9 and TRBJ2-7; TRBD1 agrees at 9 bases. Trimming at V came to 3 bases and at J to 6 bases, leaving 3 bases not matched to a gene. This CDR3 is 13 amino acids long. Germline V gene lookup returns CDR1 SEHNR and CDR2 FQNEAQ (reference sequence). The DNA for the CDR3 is TGTGCCAGCAGCTTGGGGACAGGGATCGAGCAGTACTTC. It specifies CASSLGTGIEQYF. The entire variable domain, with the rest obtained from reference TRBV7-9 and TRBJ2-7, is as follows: DTGVSQNPRHKITKRGQNVTFRCDPISEHNRLYWYRQTLGQGPEFLTYFQNEAQLEKSRLLSDRFSAERPKGSFSTLEIQRTEQGDSAMYLCASSLGTGIEQYFGPGTRLTVT.

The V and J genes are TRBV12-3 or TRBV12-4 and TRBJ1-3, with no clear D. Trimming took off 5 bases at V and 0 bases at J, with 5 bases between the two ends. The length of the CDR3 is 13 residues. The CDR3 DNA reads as TGTGCCAGCAGTCCGTACTCTGGAAACACCATATATTTT. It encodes CASSPYSGNTIYF.

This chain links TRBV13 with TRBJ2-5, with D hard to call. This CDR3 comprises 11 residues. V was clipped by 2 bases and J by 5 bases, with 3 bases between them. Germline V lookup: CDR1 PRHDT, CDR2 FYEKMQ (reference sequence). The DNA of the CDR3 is TGTGCCAGCAGCTTACTTGAGACCCAGTACTTC. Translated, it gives CASSLLETQYF. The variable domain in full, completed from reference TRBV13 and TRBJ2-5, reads AAGVIQSPRHLIKEKRETATLKCYPIPRHDTVYWYQQGPGQDPQFLISFYEKMQSDKGSIPDRFSAQQFSDYHSELNMSSLELGDSALYFCASSLLETQYFGPGTRLLVL.

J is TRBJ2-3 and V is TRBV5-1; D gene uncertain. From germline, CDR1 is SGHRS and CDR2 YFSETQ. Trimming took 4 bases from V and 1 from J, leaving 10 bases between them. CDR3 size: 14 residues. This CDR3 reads CASSEHRGTDTQYF. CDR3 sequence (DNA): TGCGCCAGCAGCGAGCACCGGGGCACAGATACGCAGTATTTT. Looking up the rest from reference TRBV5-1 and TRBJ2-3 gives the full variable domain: KAGVTQTPRYLIKTRGQQVTLSCSPISGHRSVSWYQQTPGQGLQFLFEYFSETQRNKGNFPGRFSGRQFSNSRSEMNVSTLELGDSALYLCASSEHRGTDTQYFGPGTRLTVL.

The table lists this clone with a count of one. CDR3 DNA: TGTGCCAGCAGTGACAAGGGACAGACCTACGAGCAGTACTTC. Encoded protein: CASSDKGQTYEQYF. V usage is TRBV6-2 or TRBV6-3 and J usage is TRBJ2-7, with TRBD1 identical over 7 bases. Germline loops: CDR1 MNHEY, CDR2 SVGEGT. The CDR3 extends over 14 amino acids. The V gene end was trimmed by 5 bases and the J gene end by 2 bases; junction bases not matched to a gene: 6.

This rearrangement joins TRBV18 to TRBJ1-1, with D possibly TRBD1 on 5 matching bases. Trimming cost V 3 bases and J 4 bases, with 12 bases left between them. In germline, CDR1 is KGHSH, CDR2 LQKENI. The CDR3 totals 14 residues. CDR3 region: CASSPREVATEAFF. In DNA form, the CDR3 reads TGTGCCAGCTCACCCAGGGAGGTTGCCACTGAAGCTTTCTTT.

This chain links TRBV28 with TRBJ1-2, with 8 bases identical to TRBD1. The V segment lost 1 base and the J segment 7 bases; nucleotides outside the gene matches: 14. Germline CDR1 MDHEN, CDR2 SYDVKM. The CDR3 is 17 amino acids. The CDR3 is CASSLFRDRGSEGGYTF. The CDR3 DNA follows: TGTGCCAGCAGTTTATTCCGCGACAGGGGCTCGGAGGGTGGCTACACCTTC.

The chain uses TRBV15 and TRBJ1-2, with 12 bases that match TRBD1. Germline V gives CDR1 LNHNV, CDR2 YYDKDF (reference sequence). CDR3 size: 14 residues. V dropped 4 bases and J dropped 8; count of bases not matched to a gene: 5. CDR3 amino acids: CATSNYGTGGGYTF. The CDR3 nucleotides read TGTGCCACCAGCAACTACGGGACAGGGGGCGGCTACACCTTC. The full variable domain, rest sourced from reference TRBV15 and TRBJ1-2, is DAMVIQNPRYQVTQFGKPVTLSCSQTLNHNVMYWYQQKSSQAPKLLFHYYDKDFNNEADTPDNFQSRRPNTSFCFLDIRSPGLGDTAMYLCATSNYGTGGGYTFGSGTRLTVV.

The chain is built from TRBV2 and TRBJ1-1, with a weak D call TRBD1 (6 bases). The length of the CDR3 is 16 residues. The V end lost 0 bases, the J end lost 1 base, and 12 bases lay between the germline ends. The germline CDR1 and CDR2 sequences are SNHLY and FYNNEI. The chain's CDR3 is CASSEAGAPGNTEAFF. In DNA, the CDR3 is TGTGCCAGCAGTGAAGCGGGGGCCCCCGGGAACACTGAAGCTTTCTTT.

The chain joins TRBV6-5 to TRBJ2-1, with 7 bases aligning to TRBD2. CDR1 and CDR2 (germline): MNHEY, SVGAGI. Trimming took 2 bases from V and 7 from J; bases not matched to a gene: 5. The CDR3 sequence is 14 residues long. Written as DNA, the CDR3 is TGTGCCAGCAGTTACGATGGGGGGGGGAATGAGCAGTTCTTC. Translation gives CASSYDGGGNEQFF.

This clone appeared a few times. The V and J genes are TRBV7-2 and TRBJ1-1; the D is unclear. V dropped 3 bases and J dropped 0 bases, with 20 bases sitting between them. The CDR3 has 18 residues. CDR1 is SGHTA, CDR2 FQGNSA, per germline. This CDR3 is CASSLNFATGIMNTEAFF. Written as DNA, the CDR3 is TGTGCCAGCAGCTTGAACTTTGCGACGGGTATCATGAACACTGAAGCTTTCTTT.

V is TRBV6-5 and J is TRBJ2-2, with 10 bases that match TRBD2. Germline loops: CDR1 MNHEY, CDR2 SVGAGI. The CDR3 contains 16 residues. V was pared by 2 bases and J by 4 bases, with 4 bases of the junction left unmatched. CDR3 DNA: TGTGCCAGCAGTTACGGGACTAGCGATGGCACCGGGGAGCTGTTTTTT. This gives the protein CASSYGTSDGTGELFF.

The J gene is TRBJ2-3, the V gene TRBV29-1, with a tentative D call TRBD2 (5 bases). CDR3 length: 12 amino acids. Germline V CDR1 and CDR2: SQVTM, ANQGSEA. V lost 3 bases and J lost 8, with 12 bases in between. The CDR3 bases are TGCAGCGTTGATTTCGGGAAGGGTACGCAGTATTTT. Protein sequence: CSVDFGKGTQYF.